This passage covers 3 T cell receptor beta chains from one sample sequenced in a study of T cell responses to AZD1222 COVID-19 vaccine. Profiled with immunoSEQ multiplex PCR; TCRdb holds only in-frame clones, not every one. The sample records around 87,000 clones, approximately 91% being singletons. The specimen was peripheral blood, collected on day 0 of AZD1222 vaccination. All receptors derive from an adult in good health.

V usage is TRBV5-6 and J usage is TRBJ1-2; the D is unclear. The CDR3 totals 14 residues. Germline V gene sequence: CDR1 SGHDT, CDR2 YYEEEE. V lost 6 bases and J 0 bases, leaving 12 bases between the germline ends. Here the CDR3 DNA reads TGTGCCAGCAACCCGATTACAGCTAACTATGGCTACACCTTC. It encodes CASNPITANYGYTF.

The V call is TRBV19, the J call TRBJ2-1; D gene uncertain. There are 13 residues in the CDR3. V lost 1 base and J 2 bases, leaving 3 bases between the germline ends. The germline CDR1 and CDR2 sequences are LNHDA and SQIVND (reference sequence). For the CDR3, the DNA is TGTGCCAGTAGTATAGGAGCCTACAATGAGCAGTTCTTC. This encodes CASSIGAYNEQFF.

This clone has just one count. CDR3 sequence (DNA): TGTGCCAGTAAATCGGAGGGGCCGGTAGAAACAGATACGCAGTATTTT. Translating it yields CASKSEGPVETDTQYF. V gene TRBV19 combines with J gene TRBJ2-3; tentative D call: TRBD2 (6 bases). With 7 bases removed from V and 3 bases from J, the gap between germline ends came to 20 bases. Germline CDR1 LNHDA, CDR2 SQIVND (reference sequence). The CDR3 extends over 16 amino acids.